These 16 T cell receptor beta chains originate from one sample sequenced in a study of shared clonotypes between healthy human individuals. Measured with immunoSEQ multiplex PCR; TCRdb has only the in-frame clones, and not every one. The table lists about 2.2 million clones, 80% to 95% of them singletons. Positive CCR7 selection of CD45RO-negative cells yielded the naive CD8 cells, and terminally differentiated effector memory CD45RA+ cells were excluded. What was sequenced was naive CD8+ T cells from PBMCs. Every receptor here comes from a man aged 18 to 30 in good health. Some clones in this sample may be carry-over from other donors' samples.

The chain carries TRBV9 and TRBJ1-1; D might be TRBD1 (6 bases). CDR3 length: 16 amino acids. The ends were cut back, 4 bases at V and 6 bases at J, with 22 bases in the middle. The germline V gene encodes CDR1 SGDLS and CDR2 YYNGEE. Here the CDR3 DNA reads TGTGCCAGCAGCCCACAAGGGGGACTCTCACTCGCTGAAGCTTTCTTT. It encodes CASSPQGGLSLAEAFF.

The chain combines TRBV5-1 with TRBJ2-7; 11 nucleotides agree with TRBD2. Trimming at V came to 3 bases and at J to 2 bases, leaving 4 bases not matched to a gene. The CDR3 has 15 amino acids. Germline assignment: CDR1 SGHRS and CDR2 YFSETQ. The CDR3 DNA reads TGCGCCAGCAGCTGGGGGACTAGCGGAACCTACGAGCAGTACTTC. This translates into CASSWGTSGTYEQYF.

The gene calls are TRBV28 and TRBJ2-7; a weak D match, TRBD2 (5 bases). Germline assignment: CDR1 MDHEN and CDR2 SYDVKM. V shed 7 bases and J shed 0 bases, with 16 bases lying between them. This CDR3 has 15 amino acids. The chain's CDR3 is CASTYQLGSSYEQYF. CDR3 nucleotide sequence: TGTGCCAGCACCTACCAGTTGGGGAGCTCCTACGAGCAGTACTTC.

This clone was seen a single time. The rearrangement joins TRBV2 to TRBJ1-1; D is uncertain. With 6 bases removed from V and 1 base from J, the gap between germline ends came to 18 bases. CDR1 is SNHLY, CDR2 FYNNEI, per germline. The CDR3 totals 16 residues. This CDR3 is CASSTSPAETNTEAFF. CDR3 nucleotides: TGTGCCAGCAGCACCTCCCCGGCAGAGACGAACACTGAAGCTTTCTTT.

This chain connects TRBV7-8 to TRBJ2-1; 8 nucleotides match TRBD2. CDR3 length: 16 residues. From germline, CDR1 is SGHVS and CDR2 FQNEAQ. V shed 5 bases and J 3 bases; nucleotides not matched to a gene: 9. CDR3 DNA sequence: TGTGCCAGCAGCCCAAAAGCGGGAGTGAACTACAATGAGCAGTTCTTC. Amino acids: CASSPKAGVNYNEQFF.

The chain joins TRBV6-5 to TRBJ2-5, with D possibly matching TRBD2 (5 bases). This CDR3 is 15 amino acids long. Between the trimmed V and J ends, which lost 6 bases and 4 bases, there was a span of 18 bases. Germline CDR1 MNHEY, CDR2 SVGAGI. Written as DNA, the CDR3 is TGTGCCAGCAGCAACCTACTGGGAGAACTAGAGACCCAGTACTTC. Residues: CASSNLLGELETQYF.

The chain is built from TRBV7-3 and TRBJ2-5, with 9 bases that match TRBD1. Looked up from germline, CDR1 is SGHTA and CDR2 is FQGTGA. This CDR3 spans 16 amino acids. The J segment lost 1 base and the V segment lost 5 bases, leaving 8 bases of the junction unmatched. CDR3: CASSPVGTGLQETQYF. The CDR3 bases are TGTGCCAGCAGCCCAGTCGGGACAGGGCTCCAAGAGACCCAGTACTTC.

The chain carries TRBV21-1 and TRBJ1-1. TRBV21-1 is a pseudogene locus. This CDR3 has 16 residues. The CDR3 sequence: CASSKAPCLSDTEAFF. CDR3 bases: TGTGCCAGCAGCAAAGCCCCTTGTCTATCGGACACTGAAGCTTTCTTT.

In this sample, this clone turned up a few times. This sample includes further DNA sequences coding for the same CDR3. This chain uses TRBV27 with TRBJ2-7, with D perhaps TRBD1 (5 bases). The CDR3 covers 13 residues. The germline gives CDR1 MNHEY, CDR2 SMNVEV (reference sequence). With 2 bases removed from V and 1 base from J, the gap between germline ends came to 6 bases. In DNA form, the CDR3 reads TGTGCCAGCAGTTTAGGACAATCCTACGAGCAGTACTTC. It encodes CASSLGQSYEQYF.

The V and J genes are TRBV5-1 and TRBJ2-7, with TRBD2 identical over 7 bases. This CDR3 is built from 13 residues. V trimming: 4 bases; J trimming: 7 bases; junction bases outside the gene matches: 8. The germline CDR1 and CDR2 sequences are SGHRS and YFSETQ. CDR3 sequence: CASSPGLTVEQYF. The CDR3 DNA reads TGCGCCAGCAGCCCGGGACTAACCGTTGAGCAGTACTTC.

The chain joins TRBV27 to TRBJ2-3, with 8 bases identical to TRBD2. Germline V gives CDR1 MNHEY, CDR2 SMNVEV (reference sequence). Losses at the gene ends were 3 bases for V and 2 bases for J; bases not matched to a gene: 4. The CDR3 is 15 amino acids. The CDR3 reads CASSFAGGFTDTQYF. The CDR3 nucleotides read TGTGCCAGCAGTTTCGCGGGAGGATTCACAGATACGCAGTATTTT.

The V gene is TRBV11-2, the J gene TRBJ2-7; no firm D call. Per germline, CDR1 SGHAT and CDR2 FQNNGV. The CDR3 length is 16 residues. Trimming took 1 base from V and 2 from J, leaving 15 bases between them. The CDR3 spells CASSLAVVQLAYEQYF. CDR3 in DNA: TGTGCCAGCAGCTTAGCGGTAGTCCAGCTAGCCTACGAGCAGTACTTC.

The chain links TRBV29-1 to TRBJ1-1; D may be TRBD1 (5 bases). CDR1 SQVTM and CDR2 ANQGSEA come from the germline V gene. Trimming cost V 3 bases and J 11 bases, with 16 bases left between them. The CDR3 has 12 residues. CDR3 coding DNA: TGCAGCGTTGAGGCCGGATGGGGGGAGGCTTTCTTT. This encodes CSVEAGWGEAFF.

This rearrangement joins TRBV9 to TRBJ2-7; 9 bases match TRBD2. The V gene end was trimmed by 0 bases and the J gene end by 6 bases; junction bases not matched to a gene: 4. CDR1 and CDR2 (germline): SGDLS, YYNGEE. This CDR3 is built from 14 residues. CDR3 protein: CASSVGQREVEQYF. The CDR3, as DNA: TGTGCCAGCAGCGTAGGTCAGCGGGAGGTCGAGCAGTACTTC.

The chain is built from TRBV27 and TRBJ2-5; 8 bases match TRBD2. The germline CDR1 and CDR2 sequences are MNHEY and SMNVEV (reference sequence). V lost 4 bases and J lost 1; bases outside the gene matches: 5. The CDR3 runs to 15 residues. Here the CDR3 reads CASSSLAGSQETQYF. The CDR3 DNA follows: TGTGCCAGCAGTTCCTTAGCGGGAAGCCAAGAGACCCAGTACTTC.

CDR3 in amino acids: CASSQDLRGGVYNEQFF. CDR3 nucleotides: TGCGCCAGCAGCCAAGATCTACGAGGGGGAGTCTACAATGAGCAGTTCTTC. The rearrangement uses TRBV4-3 and TRBJ2-1, with a possible D match to TRBD1 (6 bases). The germline V and J ends were trimmed by 0 bases and 3 bases, with 15 bases remaining between them. CDR3 length equals 17 residues. The germline gives CDR1 LGHNA, CDR2 YSLEER.